This is a list of T cell receptor beta chains from one sample in a study of cytomegalovirus exposure and HLA in healthy donors. Produced via immunoSEQ multiplex PCR; TCRdb's table is partial and in-frame only. The data show approximately 150,000 clones, 77% seen once. The sample comprised PBMCs. The origin of the receptors is a woman aged 30 to 39 in good health and CMV-seronegative. Both conserved end residues are part of each CDR3. D genes are given only for firm matches. Clone size is given for some rows only: seen once, a few or many times, or a class if the clone is expanded.

d_call: TRBD2; clone_size: few; j_call: TRBJ2-7; v_call: TRBV7-3; cdr3_aa: CASSLTDEVAGTYEQYF; cdr3_nt: TGTGCCAGCAGCTTAACGGACGAGGTAGCGGGAACCTACGAGCAGTACTTC
d_call: NA; clone_size: few; j_call: TRBJ2-1; v_call: TRBV11-2; cdr3_aa: CASRILANNEQFF; cdr3_nt: TGTGCCAGCAGAATTCTAGCAAACAATGAGCAGTTCTTC
d_call: NA; clone_size: few; j_call: TRBJ1-2; v_call: TRBV7-9; cdr3_aa: CSSSIKENYGYTF; cdr3_nt: TGTTCCAGCAGCATAAAAGAGAACTATGGCTACACCTTC
d_call: TRBD1; clone_size: NA; j_call: TRBJ1-1; v_call: TRBV19; cdr3_aa: CASSLRQGAGNTEAFF; cdr3_nt: TGTGCCAGTAGTCTTCGGCAGGGGGCGGGGAACACTGAAGCTTTCTTT
d_call: NA; clone_size: NA; j_call: TRBJ2-3; v_call: TRBV29-1; cdr3_aa: CSVERTVGTDTQYF; cdr3_nt: TGCAGCGTTGAGCGGACAGTAGGTACAGATACGCAGTATTTT
d_call: TRBD1; clone_size: NA; j_call: TRBJ1-2; v_call: TRBV10-3; cdr3_aa: CAISFGTGEGYTF; cdr3_nt: TGTGCCATCAGTTTTGGGACAGGTGAAGGCTACACCTTC
d_call: TRBD1; clone_size: NA; j_call: TRBJ1-1; v_call: TRBV7-2; cdr3_aa: CASSFFRGPEAFF; cdr3_nt: TGTGCCAGCAGCTTTTTCAGGGGGCCTGAAGCTTTCTTT
d_call: NA; clone_size: NA; j_call: TRBJ2-1; v_call: TRBV7-3; cdr3_aa: CASSLNAATSLNYNEQFF; cdr3_nt: TGTGCCAGCAGCTTAAACGCAGCAACTAGTCTGAACTACAATGAGCAGTTCTTC
d_call: NA; clone_size: few; j_call: TRBJ1-5; v_call: TRBV30; cdr3_aa: CAWSSPNQPQHF; cdr3_nt: TGTGCCTGGAGTTCCCCGAATCAGCCCCAGCATTTT
d_call: TRBD1; clone_size: NA; j_call: TRBJ1-2; v_call: TRBV6-5; cdr3_aa: CASRKTGYGYTF; cdr3_nt: TGTGCCAGCAGAAAGACAGGGTATGGCTACACCTTC
d_call: TRBD2; clone_size: NA; j_call: TRBJ2-4; v_call: TRBV30; cdr3_aa: CAWDGGVLYF; cdr3_nt: TGTGCCTGGGACGGGGGGGTTCTGTACTTC
d_call: NA; clone_size: NA; j_call: TRBJ2-3; v_call: TRBV14; cdr3_aa: CASSQVQRSSSTDTQYF; cdr3_nt: TGTGCCAGCAGCCAAGTGCAGCGGTCGTCTAGCACAGATACGCAGTATTTT
d_call: NA; clone_size: NA; j_call: TRBJ1-2; v_call: TRBV30; cdr3_aa: CAWRIEVSYGYTF; cdr3_nt: TGTGCCTGGAGAATTGAGGTTAGCTATGGCTACACCTTC
d_call: NA; clone_size: NA; j_call: TRBJ1-2; v_call: TRBV6-5; cdr3_aa: CASSYHEQGGGYTF; cdr3_nt: TGTGCCAGCAGTTACCATGAGCAGGGTGGCGGCTACACCTTC
d_call: NA; clone_size: few; j_call: TRBJ1-2; v_call: TRBV10-2; cdr3_aa: CASSAGGAKGYTF; cdr3_nt: TGCGCCAGCAGTGCGGGGGGGGCAAAGGGCTACACCTTC
d_call: NA; clone_size: once; j_call: TRBJ1-1; v_call: TRBV7-2; cdr3_aa: CASSLRSNRVRMNTEAFF; cdr3_nt: TGTGCCAGCAGCTTACGGTCTAACAGGGTCAGGATGAACACTGAAGCTTTCTTT
d_call: TRBD2; clone_size: few; j_call: TRBJ2-2; v_call: TRBV11-2; cdr3_aa: CASSLVAGPTGELFF; cdr3_nt: TGTGCCAGCAGCTTAGTAGCGGGACCAACCGGGGAGCTGTTTTTT
d_call: TRBD1; clone_size: NA; j_call: TRBJ1-5; v_call: TRBV2; cdr3_aa: CASSQGGNQPQHF; cdr3_nt: TGTGCCAGCTCCCAGGGGGGCAATCAGCCCCAGCATTTT
d_call: NA; clone_size: NA; j_call: TRBJ2-1; v_call: TRBV7-2; cdr3_aa: CASSFDRSYNEQFF; cdr3_nt: TGTGCCAGCAGCTTCGACAGGTCCTACAATGAGCAGTTCTTC
d_call: NA; clone_size: NA; j_call: TRBJ2-7; v_call: TRBV7-6; cdr3_aa: CASSIGRSSYEQYF; cdr3_nt: TGTGCCAGCAGCATCGGCCGGAGCTCCTACGAGCAGTACTTC
d_call: TRBD2; clone_size: NA; j_call: TRBJ2-1; v_call: TRBV7-7; cdr3_aa: CASSLLAGSYNEQFF; cdr3_nt: TGTGCCAGCAGCCTCCTAGCGGGGTCCTACAATGAGCAGTTCTTC
d_call: TRBD2; clone_size: NA; j_call: TRBJ2-7; v_call: TRBV6-6; cdr3_aa: CASVAGATLGYEQYF; cdr3_nt: TGTGCCAGCGTAGCGGGGGCCACCCTTGGCTACGAGCAGTACTTC
d_call: TRBD1; clone_size: NA; j_call: TRBJ1-2; v_call: TRBV27; cdr3_aa: CASSPNLYRGSSKLSGYTF; cdr3_nt: TGTGCCAGCAGTCCCAATCTTTACAGGGGATCCTCTAAGCTCTCTGGCTACACCTTC
d_call: NA; clone_size: NA; j_call: TRBJ2-7; v_call: TRBV28; cdr3_aa: CASSLVQGGSEQYF; cdr3_nt: TGTGCCAGCAGTTTGGTCCAGGGTGGTTCCGAGCAGTACTTC
d_call: NA; clone_size: NA; j_call: TRBJ2-3; v_call: TRBV19; cdr3_aa: CASSQLDQGNTQYF; cdr3_nt: TGTGCCAGTAGCCAACTGGACCAGGGGAACACGCAGTATTTT
d_call: NA; clone_size: once; j_call: TRBJ2-7; v_call: TRBV7-2; cdr3_aa: CASSERSYEQYF; cdr3_nt: TGTGCCAGCAGCGAGAGATCCTACGAGCAGTACTTC
d_call: NA; clone_size: once; j_call: TRBJ1-5; v_call: TRBV19; cdr3_aa: CASSETEYQPQHF; cdr3_nt: TGTGCCAGTAGCGAGACAGAGTATCAGCCCCAGCATTTT
d_call: NA; clone_size: NA; j_call: TRBJ2-7; v_call: TRBV11-2; cdr3_aa: CASRVPGLHEQYF; cdr3_nt: TGTGCCAGCCGCGTCCCGGGACTGCACGAGCAGTACTTC
d_call: TRBD1; clone_size: NA; j_call: TRBJ1-1; v_call: TRBV7-6; cdr3_aa: CASSFYRGSEAFF; cdr3_nt: TGTGCCAGCAGCTTTTACAGGGGCTCTGAAGCTTTCTTT
d_call: NA; clone_size: NA; j_call: TRBJ2-3; v_call: TRBV7-9; cdr3_aa: CASSFQGSDTQYF; cdr3_nt: TGTGCCAGCAGCTTCCAGGGCTCAGATACGCAGTATTTT
d_call: TRBD1; clone_size: NA; j_call: TRBJ1-2; v_call: TRBV7-2; cdr3_aa: CASSYDRGIGGYTF; cdr3_nt: TGTGCCAGCAGCTACGACAGGGGTATCGGTGGCTACACCTTC
d_call: TRBD2; clone_size: NA; j_call: TRBJ2-7; v_call: TRBV6-5; cdr3_aa: CASSLPGGYEQYF; cdr3_nt: TGTGCCAGCAGTCTCCCGGGGGGGTACGAGCAGTACTTC
d_call: TRBD2; clone_size: NA; j_call: TRBJ2-7; v_call: TRBV4-2; cdr3_aa: CASRPSGGSYEQYF; cdr3_nt: TGTGCCAGCAGGCCCAGCGGGGGATCCTACGAGCAGTACTTC
d_call: TRBD2; clone_size: NA; j_call: TRBJ2-4; v_call: TRBV9; cdr3_aa: CASSTLTSGGANSAKNIQYF; cdr3_nt: TGTGCCAGCAGCACATTAACTAGCGGGGGGGCTAACTCGGCCAAAAACATTCAGTACTTC
d_call: TRBD1; clone_size: once; j_call: TRBJ1-3; v_call: TRBV28; cdr3_aa: CASTWTGHGNTIYF; cdr3_nt: TGTGCCAGCACCTGGACAGGTCATGGAAACACCATATATTTT
d_call: TRBD2; clone_size: NA; j_call: TRBJ2-5; v_call: TRBV2; cdr3_aa: CASSVQLGGETQYF; cdr3_nt: TGTGCCAGCAGTGTGCAGTTGGGAGGGGAGACCCAGTACTTC
d_call: TRBD1; clone_size: NA; j_call: TRBJ1-3; v_call: TRBV6-1; cdr3_aa: CASSQQGVRGNTIYF; cdr3_nt: TGTGCCAGCAGCCAACAGGGGGTACGAGGAAACACCATATATTTT
d_call: NA; clone_size: NA; j_call: TRBJ1-5; v_call: TRBV7-6; cdr3_aa: CASSPGQLGNQPQHF; cdr3_nt: TGTGCCAGCAGTCCCGGACAGTTGGGCAATCAGCCCCAGCATTTT
d_call: TRBD2; clone_size: NA; j_call: TRBJ2-1; v_call: TRBV7-8; cdr3_aa: CASSLGVAGEVDNEQFF; cdr3_nt: TGTGCCAGCAGCTTAGGGGTAGCGGGAGAAGTGGACAATGAGCAGTTCTTC
d_call: TRBD1; clone_size: NA; j_call: TRBJ2-2; v_call: TRBV14; cdr3_aa: CASSQYHRGTGELFF; cdr3_nt: TGTGCCAGCAGCCAATACCACAGGGGCACCGGGGAGCTGTTTTTT
d_call: NA; clone_size: NA; j_call: TRBJ1-1; v_call: TRBV27; cdr3_aa: CASSETIGVNTEAFF; cdr3_nt: TGTGCCAGCAGTGAAACTATCGGCGTGAACACTGAAGCTTTCTTT
d_call: TRBD2; clone_size: NA; j_call: TRBJ2-5; v_call: TRBV29-1; cdr3_aa: CSVEGLAGAQPGETQYF; cdr3_nt: TGCAGCGTTGAAGGTTTAGCGGGGGCCCAACCGGGAGAGACCCAGTACTTC
d_call: NA; clone_size: NA; j_call: TRBJ1-2; v_call: TRBV9; cdr3_aa: CASSVYLGLNYGYTF; cdr3_nt: TGTGCCAGCAGCGTATACCTCGGTCTTAACTATGGCTACACCTTC
d_call: TRBD1; clone_size: NA; j_call: TRBJ1-2; v_call: TRBV27; cdr3_aa: CASSLWGRGRDGYTF; cdr3_nt: TGTGCCAGCAGTTTATGGGGCAGGGGGCGCGATGGCTACACCTTC
d_call: NA; clone_size: NA; j_call: TRBJ1-2; v_call: TRBV30; cdr3_aa: CAWSPGGSYGYTF; cdr3_nt: TGTGCCTGGAGTCCTGGGGGCTCTTATGGCTACACCTTC
d_call: TRBD2; clone_size: NA; j_call: TRBJ2-7; v_call: TRBV19; cdr3_aa: CASSTPRGSGGTTNYEQYF; cdr3_nt: TGTGCCAGTAGTACCCCACGGGGGAGCGGGGGGACTACTAACTACGAGCAGTACTTC
d_call: NA; clone_size: NA; j_call: TRBJ2-7; v_call: TRBV6-5; cdr3_aa: CASSYSTGERPYEQYF; cdr3_nt: TGTGCCAGCAGTTATTCCACAGGAGAGAGACCCTACGAGCAGTACTTC
d_call: TRBD2; clone_size: once; j_call: TRBJ2-7; v_call: TRBV27; cdr3_aa: CASSKPGLAGGRWYF; cdr3_nt: TGTGCCAGCAGTAAGCCGGGACTAGCGGGGGGCCGGTGGTACTTC
d_call: TRBD2; clone_size: NA; j_call: TRBJ2-2; v_call: TRBV7-3; cdr3_aa: CASSLRGSGGRTGELFF; cdr3_nt: TGTGCCAGCAGCTTACGGGGTAGCGGGGGCAGGACCGGGGAGCTGTTTTTT
d_call: NA; clone_size: few; j_call: TRBJ2-1; v_call: TRBV6-1; cdr3_aa: CASSELSQGFLNEQFF; cdr3_nt: TGTGCCAGCAGTGAATTGAGCCAGGGTTTTTTGAATGAGCAGTTCTTC
d_call: TRBD1; clone_size: NA; j_call: TRBJ2-3; v_call: TRBV7-3; cdr3_aa: CASSADRGINTQYF; cdr3_nt: TGTGCCAGCAGCGCAGACAGGGGAATAAATACGCAGTATTTT
d_call: TRBD1; clone_size: NA; j_call: TRBJ1-6; v_call: TRBV19; cdr3_aa: CASSMDRGGSPLHF; cdr3_nt: TGTGCCAGTAGTATGGACAGGGGAGGCTCACCCCTCCACTTT
d_call: TRBD1; clone_size: few; j_call: TRBJ1-1; v_call: TRBV6-1; cdr3_aa: CASSETGDVTEAFF; cdr3_nt: TGTGCCAGCAGTGAAACAGGGGATGTCACTGAAGCTTTCTTT
d_call: NA; clone_size: few; j_call: TRBJ2-2; v_call: TRBV23-1; cdr3_aa: CASSQMEGYTGELFF; cdr3_nt: TGCGCCAGCAGTCAGATGGAGGGTTACACCGGGGAGCTGTTTTTT